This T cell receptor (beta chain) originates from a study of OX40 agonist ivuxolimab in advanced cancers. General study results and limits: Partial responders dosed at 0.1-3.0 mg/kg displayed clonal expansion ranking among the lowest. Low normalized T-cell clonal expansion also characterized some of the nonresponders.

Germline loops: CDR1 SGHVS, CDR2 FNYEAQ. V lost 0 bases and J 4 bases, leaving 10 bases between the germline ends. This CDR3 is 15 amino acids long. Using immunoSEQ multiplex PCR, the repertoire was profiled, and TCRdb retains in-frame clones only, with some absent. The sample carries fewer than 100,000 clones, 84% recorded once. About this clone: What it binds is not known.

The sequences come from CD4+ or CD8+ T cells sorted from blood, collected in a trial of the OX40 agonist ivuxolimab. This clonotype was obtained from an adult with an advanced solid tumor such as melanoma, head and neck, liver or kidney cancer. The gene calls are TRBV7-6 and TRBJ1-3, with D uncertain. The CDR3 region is CASSLAWQLGNTIYF. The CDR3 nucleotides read TGTGCCAGCAGCTTAGCGTGGCAGCTCGGAAACACCATATATTTT.